The entry below describes one T cell receptor beta chain. The antigen is not known. The PCR had 60 Vbeta and 13 Jbeta primers. Profiling relied on immunoSEQ multiplex PCR, and the TCRdb table lists in-frame clones only, not all of them. The sample holds about 120,000 clones; over 60% are singletons and the top ten take roughly 2.5%. This sample stems from a study of cytomegalovirus exposure and HLA in healthy donors. The study, taken as a whole, reports: An analysis done earlier found most TCR beta V segments productive about 90% or about 30% of the time.

The germline V gene encodes CDR1 SGHDN and CDR2 FVKESK. This CDR3 comprises 16 residues. V was pared by 4 bases and J by 4 bases, with 9 bases of the junction left unmatched. Sequenced material: PBMCs. The origin of this receptor is a woman aged 40-49 years in good health and CMV-seropositive. V usage is TRBV14 and J usage is TRBJ2-5, with 10 bases lining up with TRBD2. In DNA form, the CDR3 reads TGTGCCAGCAGCCCCGTACTAGCGGGATTAGGAGAGACCCAGTACTTC. Amino acid sequence: CASSPVLAGLGETQYF.